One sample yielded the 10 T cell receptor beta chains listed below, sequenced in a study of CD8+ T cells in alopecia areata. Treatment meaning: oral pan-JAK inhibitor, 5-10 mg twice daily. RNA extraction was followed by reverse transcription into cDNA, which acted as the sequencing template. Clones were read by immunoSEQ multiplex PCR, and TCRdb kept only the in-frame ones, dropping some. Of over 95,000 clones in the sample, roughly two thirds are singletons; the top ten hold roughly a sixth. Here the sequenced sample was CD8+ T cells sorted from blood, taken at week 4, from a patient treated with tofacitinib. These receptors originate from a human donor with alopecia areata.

CDR3 DNA: TGTGCCAGCAGCTTACACAGGGGAGGCTACACCTTC. It encodes CASSLHRGGYTF. V gene TRBV7-9 combines with J gene TRBJ1-2; 7 positions agree with TRBD1. Germline V gives CDR1 SEHNR, CDR2 FQNEAQ (reference sequence). V lost 2 bases and J lost 8; bases outside the gene matches: 2. The CDR3 covers 12 residues.

The CDR3: CASMSLQGGTDTQYF. The CDR3 nucleotides are TGTGCCAGCATGTCTTTACAGGGGGGCACAGATACGCAGTATTTT. The chain links TRBV6-6 to TRBJ2-3, with 8 bases matching TRBD1. Germline V CDR1 and CDR2: MNHNY, SVGAGI (reference sequence). Germline trimming cut 7 bases from V and 1 base from J; bases unmatched to any gene: 7. The CDR3 extends over 15 amino acids.

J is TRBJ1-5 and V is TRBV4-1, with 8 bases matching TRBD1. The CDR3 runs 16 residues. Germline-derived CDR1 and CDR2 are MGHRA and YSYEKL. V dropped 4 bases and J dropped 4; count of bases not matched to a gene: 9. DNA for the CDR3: TGCGCCAGCAGCCCCTTGGGACAGGCTCCAAATCAGCCCCAGCATTTT. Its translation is CASSPLGQAPNQPQHF.

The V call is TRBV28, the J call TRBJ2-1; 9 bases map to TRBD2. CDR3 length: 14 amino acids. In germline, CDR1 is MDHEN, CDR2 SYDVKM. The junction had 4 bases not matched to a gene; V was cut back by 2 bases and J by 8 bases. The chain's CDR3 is CASSLAGGRYEQFF. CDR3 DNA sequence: TGTGCCAGCAGTTTAGCGGGAGGGCGGTATGAGCAGTTCTTC. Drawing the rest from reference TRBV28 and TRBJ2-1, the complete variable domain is DVKVTQSSRYLVKRTGEKVFLECVQDMDHENMFWYRQDPGLGLRLIYFSYDVKMKEKGDIPEGYSVSREKKERFSLILESASTNQTSMYLCASSLAGGRYEQFFGPGTRLTVL.

The CDR3 DNA is TGTGCCAGCAGTGTTTCCAGAGAGACCCAGTACTTC. The encoded protein is CASSVSRETQYF. This chain connects TRBV25-1 to TRBJ2-5; D gene ambiguous. CDR1 and CDR2 (germline): MGHDK, SYGVNS. The CDR3 has 12 residues. Deletions cut 4 bases from V and 4 bases from J, with 7 bases between. Combining the CDR3 with reference TRBV25-1 and TRBJ2-5 gives the whole variable domain EADIYQTPRYLVIGTGKKITLECSQTMGHDKMYWYQQDPGMELHLIHYSYGVNSTEKGDLSSESTVSRIRTEHFPLTLESARPSHTSQYLCASSVSRETQYFGPGTRLLVL.

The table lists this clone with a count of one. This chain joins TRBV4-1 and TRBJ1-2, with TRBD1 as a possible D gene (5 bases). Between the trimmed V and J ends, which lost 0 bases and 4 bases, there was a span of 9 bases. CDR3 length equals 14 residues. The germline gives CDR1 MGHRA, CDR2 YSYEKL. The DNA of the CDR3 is TGCGCCAGCAGCCAAGATATACAGGCCTATGGCTACACCTTC. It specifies CASSQDIQAYGYTF.

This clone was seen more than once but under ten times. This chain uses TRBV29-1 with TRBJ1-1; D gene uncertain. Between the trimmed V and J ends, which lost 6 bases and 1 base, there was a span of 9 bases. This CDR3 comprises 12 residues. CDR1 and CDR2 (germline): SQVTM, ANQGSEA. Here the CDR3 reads CSVITENTEAFF. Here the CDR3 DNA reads TGCAGCGTGATTACAGAGAACACTGAAGCTTTCTTT.

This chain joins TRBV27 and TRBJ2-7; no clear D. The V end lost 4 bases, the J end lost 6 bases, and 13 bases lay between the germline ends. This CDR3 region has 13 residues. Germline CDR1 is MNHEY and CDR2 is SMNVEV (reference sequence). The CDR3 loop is CASSYDGYAEQYF. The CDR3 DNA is TGTGCCAGCAGTTATGACGGATATGCCGAGCAGTACTTC.

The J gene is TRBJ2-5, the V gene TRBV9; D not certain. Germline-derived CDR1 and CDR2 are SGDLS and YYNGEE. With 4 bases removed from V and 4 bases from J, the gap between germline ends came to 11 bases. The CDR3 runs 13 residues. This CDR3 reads CASSPTQTETQYF. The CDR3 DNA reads TGTGCCAGCAGCCCTACACAGACAGAGACCCAGTACTTC. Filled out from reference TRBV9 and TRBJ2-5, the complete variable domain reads DSGVTQTPKHLITATGQRVTLRCSPRSGDLSVYWYQQSLDQGLQFLIQYYNGEERAKGNILERFSAQQFPDLHSELNLSSLELGDSALYFCASSPTQTETQYFGPGTRLLVL.

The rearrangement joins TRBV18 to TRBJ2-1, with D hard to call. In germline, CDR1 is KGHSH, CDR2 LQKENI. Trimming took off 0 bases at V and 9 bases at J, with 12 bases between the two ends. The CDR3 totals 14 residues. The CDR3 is CASSPPVLSFEQFF. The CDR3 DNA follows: TGTGCCAGCTCACCACCGGTACTGTCCTTTGAGCAGTTCTTC.